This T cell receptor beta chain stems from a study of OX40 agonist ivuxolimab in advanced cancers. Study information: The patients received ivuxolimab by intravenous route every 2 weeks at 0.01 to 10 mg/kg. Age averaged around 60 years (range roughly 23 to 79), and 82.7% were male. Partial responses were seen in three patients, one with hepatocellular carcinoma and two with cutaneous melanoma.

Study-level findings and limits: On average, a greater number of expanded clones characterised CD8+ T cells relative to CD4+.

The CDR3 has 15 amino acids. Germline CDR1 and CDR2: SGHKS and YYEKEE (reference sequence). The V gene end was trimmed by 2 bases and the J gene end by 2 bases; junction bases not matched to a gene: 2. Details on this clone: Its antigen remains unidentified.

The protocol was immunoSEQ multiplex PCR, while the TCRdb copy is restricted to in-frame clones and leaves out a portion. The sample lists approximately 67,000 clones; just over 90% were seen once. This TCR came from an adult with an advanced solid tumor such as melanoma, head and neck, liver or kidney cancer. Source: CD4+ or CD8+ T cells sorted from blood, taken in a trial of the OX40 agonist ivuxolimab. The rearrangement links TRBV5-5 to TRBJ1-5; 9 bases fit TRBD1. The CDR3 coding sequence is TGTGCCAGCAGCTTCTGGACAGGGGGCAATCAGCCCCAGCATTTT. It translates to CASSFWTGGNQPQHF.